Listed below are T cell receptor beta chains from one sample, sequenced in a study of T cell repertoires in cytomegalovirus infection. These receptors are not linked to any known antigen. TCRdb passed the reads through MiXCR, listing each CDR3 protein once. The data hold about 310,000 distinct CDR3 sequences, with approximately 25% observed a single time. The input for sequencing was cultured PBMCs, taken from culture after CMV antigen stimulation. These receptor sequences come from a human donor in good health (CMV status not recorded). Some clones in this sample may be carry-over from other donors' samples. The CDR3 runs from the conserved cysteine through the conserved F or W. The order of the fields is V gene, D gene, J gene, clone size, CDR3 protein, CDR3 DNA. The D gene is left open where the match is weak. Clone size, where shown, is once, few, many, or a class for clones that have expanded.

>TRBV12-3/TRBV12-4|TRBD2|TRBJ2-1|-
CASSPAGTTDNEQFF
TGTGCCAGCAGTCCTGCCGGGACTACAGACAATGAGCAGTTCTTC
>TRBV19|-|TRBJ2-7|-
CASSPLGVAASYEQYF
TGTGCCAGTAGTCCCCTCGGGGTAGCGGCCTCCTACGAGCAGTACTTC
>TRBV12-3/TRBV12-4|TRBD2|TRBJ2-1|-
CASSSPPGLAGVSSYNEQFF
TGTGCCAGCAGTTCCCCCCCGGGACTAGCCGGAGTAAGCTCCTACAATGAGCAGTTCTTC
>TRBV9|-|TRBJ2-5|few
CASSVADTLFQETQYF
TGTGCCAGCAGCGTAGCGGACACCCTATTCCAAGAGACCCAGTACTTC
>TRBV7-9|TRBD1|TRBJ1-2|many
CASSSGQTNYGYTF
TGTGCCAGCAGCTCGGGACAGACTAACTATGGCTACACCTTC
>TRBV6-2/TRBV6-3|-|TRBJ1-6|-
CATQDETSSPLHF
TGTGCCACCCAGGACGAGACGAGTTCACCCCTCCACTTT
>TRBV18|-|TRBJ2-1|-
CASSPDGEQFF
TGTGCCAGCTCACCCGATGGTGAGCAGTTCTTC
>TRBV12-3/TRBV12-4|-|TRBJ1-2|-
CASSLGTVAGGYTF
TGTGCCAGCAGTTTAGGGACAGTAGCGGGAGGCTACACCTTC
>TRBV13|-|TRBJ2-1|-
CASSLGARGHLNEQFF
TGTGCCAGCAGCTTAGGGGCCAGGGGCCACCTCAATGAGCAGTTCTTC
>TRBV7-2|TRBD2|TRBJ2-3|-
CASSAGLAGGDTQYF
TGTGCCAGCAGCGCGGGACTAGCGGGAGGAGATACGCAGTATTTT
>TRBV12-3/TRBV12-4|-|TRBJ2-1|few
CASSQGLGTNEQFF
TGTGCCAGCAGCCAGGGATTGGGGACTAATGAGCAGTTCTTC
>TRBV7-2|-|TRBJ1-2|many
CASSFGGGDYGYTF
TGTGCCAGCAGCTTTGGCGGGGGCGACTATGGCTACACCTTC
>TRBV6-2/TRBV6-3|TRBD1|TRBJ1-5|-
CASTGGQGDQPQHF
TGTGCCAGCACCGGAGGACAGGGGGATCAGCCCCAGCATTTT
>TRBV12-3/TRBV12-4|-|TRBJ1-1|-
CASLRAPTEAFF
TGTGCCAGCCTGAGGGCACCCACTGAAGCTTTCTTT
>TRBV18|-|TRBJ1-5|-
CASSPGEGHRNQPQHF
TGTGCCAGCTCACCAGGAGAAGGACACCGCAATCAGCCCCAGCATTTT